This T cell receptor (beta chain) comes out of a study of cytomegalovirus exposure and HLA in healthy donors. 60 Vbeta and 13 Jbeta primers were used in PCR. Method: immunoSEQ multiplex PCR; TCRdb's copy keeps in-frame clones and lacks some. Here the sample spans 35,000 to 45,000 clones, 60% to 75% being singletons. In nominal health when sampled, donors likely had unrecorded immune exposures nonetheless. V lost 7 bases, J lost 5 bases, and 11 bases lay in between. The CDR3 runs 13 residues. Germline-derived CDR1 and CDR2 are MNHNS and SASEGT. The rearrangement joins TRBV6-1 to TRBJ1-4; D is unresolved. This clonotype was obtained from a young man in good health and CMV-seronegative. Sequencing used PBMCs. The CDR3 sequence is CASTTTYNEKLFF. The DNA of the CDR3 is TGTGCCAGCACTACGACTTACAATGAAAAACTGTTTTTT.